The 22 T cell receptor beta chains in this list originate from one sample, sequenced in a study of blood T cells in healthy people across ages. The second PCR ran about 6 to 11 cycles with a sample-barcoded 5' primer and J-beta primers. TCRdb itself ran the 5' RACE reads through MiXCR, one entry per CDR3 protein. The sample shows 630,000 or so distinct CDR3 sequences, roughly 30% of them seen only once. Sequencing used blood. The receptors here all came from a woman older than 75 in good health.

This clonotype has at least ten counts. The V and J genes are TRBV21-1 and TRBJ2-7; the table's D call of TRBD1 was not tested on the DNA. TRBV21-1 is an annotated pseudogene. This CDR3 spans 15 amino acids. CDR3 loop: CASSIPWTETYEQYF. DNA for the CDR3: TGTGCCAGCAGCATTCCTTGGACAGAAACCTACGAGCAGTACTTC.

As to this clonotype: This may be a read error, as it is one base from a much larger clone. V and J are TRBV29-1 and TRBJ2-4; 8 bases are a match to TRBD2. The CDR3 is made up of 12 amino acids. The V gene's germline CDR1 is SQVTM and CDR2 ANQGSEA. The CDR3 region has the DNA TGCTCGGGGGGGCGTAAGGGCTACGGGCAGTACTTC. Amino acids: CSGGRKGYGQYF.

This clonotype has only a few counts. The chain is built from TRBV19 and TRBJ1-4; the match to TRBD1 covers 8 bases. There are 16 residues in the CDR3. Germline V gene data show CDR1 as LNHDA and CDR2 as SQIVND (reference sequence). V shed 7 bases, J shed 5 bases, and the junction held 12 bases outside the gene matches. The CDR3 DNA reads TGTGCCAGTATTGAGACAGGGGTCCGTTCCAATGAAAAACTGTTTTTT. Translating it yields CASIETGVRSNEKLFF.

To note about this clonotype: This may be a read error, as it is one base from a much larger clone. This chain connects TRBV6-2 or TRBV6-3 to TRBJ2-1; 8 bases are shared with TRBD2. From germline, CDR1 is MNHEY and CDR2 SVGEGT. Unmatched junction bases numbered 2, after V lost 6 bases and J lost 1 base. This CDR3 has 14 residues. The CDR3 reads CASSVAGSYNEQFF. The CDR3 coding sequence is TGTGCCAGCAGCGTAGCGGGATCCTACAATGAGCAGTTCTTC.

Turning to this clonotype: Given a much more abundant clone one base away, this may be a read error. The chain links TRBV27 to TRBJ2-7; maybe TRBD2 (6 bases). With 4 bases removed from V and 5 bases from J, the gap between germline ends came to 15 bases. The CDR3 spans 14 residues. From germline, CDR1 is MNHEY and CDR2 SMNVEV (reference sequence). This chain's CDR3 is CASSSGGIRDEQYF. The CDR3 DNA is TGTGCCAGCAGTTCAGGCGGGATTCGGGACGAGCAGTACTTC.

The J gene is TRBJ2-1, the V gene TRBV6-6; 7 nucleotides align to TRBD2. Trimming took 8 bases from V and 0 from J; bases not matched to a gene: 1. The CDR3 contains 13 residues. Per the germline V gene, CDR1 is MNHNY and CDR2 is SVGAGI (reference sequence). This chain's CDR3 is CASLAVSYNEQFF. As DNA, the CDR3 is TGTGCCAGCCTAGCGGTCTCCTACAATGAGCAGTTCTTC.

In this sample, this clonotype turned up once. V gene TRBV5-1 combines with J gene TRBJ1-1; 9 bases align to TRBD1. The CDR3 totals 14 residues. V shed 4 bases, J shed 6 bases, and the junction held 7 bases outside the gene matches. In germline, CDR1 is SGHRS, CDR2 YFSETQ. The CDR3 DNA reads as TGCGCCAGCAGCCCGACAGGGGGAATATCTGAAGCTTTCTTT. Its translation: CASSPTGGISEAFF. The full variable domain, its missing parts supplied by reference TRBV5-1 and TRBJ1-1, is KAGVTQTPRYLIKTRGQQVTLSCSPISGHRSVSWYQQTPGQGLQFLFEYFSETQRNKGNFPGRFSGRQFSNSRSEMNVSTLELGDSALYLCASSPTGGISEAFFGQGTRLTVV.

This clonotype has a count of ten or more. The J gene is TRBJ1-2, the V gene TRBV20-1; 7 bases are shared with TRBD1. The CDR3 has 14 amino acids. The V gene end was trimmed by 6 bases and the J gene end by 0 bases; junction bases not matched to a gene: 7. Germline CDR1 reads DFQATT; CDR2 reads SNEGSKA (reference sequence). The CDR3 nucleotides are TGCAGTGCATTAACAGGGGTAGCTAACTATGGCTACACCTTC. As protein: CSALTGVANYGYTF.

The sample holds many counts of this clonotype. The DNA of the CDR3 is TGTGCCAGCAGTGAAGGGGACAACTATGGCTACACCTTC. As protein: CASSEGDNYGYTF. J is TRBJ1-2 and V is TRBV25-1, with a weak D call TRBD1 (5 bases). Trimming removed 2 bases from V and 2 bases from J, with 6 bases in between. CDR1 and CDR2 from the germline V gene are MGHDK and SYGVNS. The CDR3 contains 13 residues.

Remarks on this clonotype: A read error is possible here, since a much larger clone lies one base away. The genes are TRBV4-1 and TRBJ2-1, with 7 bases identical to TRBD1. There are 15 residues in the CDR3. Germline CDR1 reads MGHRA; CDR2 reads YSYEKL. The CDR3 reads CTSSKRTGDYNEQFF. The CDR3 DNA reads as TGCACCAGCAGCAAAAGAACAGGGGACTACAATGAGCAGTTCTTC.

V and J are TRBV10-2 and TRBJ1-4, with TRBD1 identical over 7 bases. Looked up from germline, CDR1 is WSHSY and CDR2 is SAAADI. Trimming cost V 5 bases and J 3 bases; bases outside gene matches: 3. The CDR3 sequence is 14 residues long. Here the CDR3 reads CASSYRGANEKLFF. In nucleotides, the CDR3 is TGCGCCAGCAGTTACAGGGGAGCTAATGAAAAACTGTTTTTT.

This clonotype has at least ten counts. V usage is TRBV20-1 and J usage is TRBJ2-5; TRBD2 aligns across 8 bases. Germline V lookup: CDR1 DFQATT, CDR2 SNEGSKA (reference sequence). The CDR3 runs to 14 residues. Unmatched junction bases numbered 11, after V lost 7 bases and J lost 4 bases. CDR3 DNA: TGCAGTGTCACAGTAGCGGGGTTCCCAGAGACCCAGTACTTC. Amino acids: CSVTVAGFPETQYF.

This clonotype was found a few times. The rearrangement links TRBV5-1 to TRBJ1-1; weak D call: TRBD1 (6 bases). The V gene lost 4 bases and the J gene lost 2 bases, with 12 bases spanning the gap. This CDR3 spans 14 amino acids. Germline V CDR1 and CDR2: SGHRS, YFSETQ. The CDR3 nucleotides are TGCGCCAGCAGCGGGTCGGGGGGCAACACTGAAGCTTTCTTT. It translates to CASSGSGGNTEAFF.

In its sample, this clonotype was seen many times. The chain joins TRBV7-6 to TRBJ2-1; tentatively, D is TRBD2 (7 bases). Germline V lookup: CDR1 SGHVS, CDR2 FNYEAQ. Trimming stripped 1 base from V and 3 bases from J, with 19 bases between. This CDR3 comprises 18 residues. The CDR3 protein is CASSLVGRQRGHYNEQFF. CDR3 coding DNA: TGTGCCAGCAGCTTAGTAGGGCGCCAGCGGGGACACTACAATGAGCAGTTCTTC.

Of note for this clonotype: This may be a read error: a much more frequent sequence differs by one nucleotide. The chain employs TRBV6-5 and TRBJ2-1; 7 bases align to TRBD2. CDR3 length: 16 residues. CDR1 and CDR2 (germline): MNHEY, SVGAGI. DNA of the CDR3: TGTGTCAGCAGTTACATGATTGGCGGGGGAAACAATGAGCAGTTCTTC. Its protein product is CVSSYMIGGGNNEQFF.

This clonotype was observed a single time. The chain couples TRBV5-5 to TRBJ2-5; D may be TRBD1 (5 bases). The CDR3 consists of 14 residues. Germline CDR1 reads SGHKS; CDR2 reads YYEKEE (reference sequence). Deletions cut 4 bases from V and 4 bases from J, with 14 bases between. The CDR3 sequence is CASSTRVDAETQYF. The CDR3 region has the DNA TGTGCCAGCAGCACCAGGGTAGATGCAGAGACCCAGTACTTC.

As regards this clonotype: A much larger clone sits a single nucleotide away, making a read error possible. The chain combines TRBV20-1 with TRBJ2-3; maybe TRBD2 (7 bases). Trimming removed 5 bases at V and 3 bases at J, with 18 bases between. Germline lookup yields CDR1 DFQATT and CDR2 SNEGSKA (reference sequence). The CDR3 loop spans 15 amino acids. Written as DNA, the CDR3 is TGCAGTGCTGGACCACCAAGGGGGGGAACAGATACGCAGTATTTT. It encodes CSAGPPRGGTDTQYF.

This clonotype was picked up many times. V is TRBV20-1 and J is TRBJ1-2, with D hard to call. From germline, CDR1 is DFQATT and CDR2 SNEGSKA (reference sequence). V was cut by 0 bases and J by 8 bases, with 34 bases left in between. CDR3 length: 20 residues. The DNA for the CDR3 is TGCAGTGCTAGAGACCCCGGGGTGGGAAGCAATGGCATGGGGATAAGCGGCTACACCTTC. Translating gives CSARDPGVGSNGMGISGYTF.

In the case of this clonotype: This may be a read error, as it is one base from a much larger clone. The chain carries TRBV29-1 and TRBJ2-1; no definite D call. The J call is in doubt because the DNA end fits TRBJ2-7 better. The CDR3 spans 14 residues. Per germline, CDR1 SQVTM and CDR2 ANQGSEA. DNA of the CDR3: TGCAGCGTTGGGCTGGGGAAGGGTTACAATGAGCAGTACTTC. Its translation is CSVGLGKGYNEQYF.

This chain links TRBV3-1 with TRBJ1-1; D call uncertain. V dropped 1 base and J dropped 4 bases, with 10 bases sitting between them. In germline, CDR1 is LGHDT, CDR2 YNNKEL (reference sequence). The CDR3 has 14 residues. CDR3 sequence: CASSQGLRGTEAFF. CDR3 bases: TGTGCCAGCAGCCAAGGGTTGCGGGGCACTGAAGCTTTCTTT.

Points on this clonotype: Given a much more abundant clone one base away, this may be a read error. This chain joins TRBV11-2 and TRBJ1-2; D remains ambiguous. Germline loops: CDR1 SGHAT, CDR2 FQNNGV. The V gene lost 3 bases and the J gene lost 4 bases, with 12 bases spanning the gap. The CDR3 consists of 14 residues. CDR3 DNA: TGTGCCAGCAGCTTGAGGGCAGGTCCCTATGGCTACACCTTC. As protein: CASSLRAGPYGYTF.

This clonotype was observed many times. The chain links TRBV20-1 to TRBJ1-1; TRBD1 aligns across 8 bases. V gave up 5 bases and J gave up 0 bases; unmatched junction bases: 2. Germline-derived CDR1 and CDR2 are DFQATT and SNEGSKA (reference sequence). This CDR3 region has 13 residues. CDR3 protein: CSARDRLNTEAFF. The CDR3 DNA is TGCAGTGCTCGGGACAGGCTGAACACTGAAGCTTTCTTT.